The present entry profiles one T cell receptor (beta chain) with its context. The data stem from a study of T cells expressing NK-cell markers. The CDR3 sequence is 17 residues long. The germline V gene has CDR1 MGHRA and CDR2 YSYEKL. TCRdb re-called the 5' RACE reads and catalogs CDR3 proteins one per entry, DNA excluded. The sample holds 500,000 to 600,000 distinct CDR3 sequences. Sample: blood T cells: a sorted CD56 or NKG2C T cell subset, CD4+ or CD8+ T cells, or bulk PBMC T cells (not recorded which). This chain links TRBV4-1 with TRBJ1-2; TCRdb picks TRBD1, but there is no DNA to check that call. This sequence was found in a man between 18 and 29 years old in good health. The chain's CDR3 is CASSQEVGTGIIYGYTF.